The present T cell receptor beta chain was sequenced within a study of T cell repertoires in cytomegalovirus infection. Overall study: Evidence of both CMV infection and a matching HLA type came from public TCR beta signatures.

Overall study results and limits: There were carriers of CMV plus the relevant HLA, and cumulative public TCR beta family frequency identified them.

Comments on this clonotype: Its cognate antigen is unknown.

Germline CDR1 reads MNHEY; CDR2 reads SVGEGT. The V segment lost 2 bases and the J segment 4 bases; nucleotides outside the gene matches: 8. The CDR3 contains 15 residues. TCRdb used MiXCR to reprocess the reads, holding one entry per CDR3 protein. The table includes some 940,000 distinct CDR3 sequences, approximately 30% detected once. The receptor was derived from a human donor in good health (CMV status not recorded). Some clones in this sample may be carry-over from other donors' samples. The sample here was cultured CD8+ T cells from PBMCs, taken from culture after CMV antigen stimulation. The chain couples TRBV6-2 or TRBV6-3 to TRBJ2-7, with 7 bases fitting TRBD1. This chain's CDR3 is CASSYLGTEKYEQYV. The CDR3, as DNA: TGTGCCAGCAGTTACCTCGGGACAGAAAAATACGAGCAGTACGTC.